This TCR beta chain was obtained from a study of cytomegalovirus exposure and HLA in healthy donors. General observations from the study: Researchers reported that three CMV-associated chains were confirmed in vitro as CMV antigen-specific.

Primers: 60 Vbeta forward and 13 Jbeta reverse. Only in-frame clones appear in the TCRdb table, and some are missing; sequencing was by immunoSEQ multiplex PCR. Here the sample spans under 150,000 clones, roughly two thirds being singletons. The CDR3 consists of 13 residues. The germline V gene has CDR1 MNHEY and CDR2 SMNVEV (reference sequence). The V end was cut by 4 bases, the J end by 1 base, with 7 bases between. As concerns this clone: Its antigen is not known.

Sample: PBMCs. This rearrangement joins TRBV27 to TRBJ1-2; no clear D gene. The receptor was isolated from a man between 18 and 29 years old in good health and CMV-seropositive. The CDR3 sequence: CASSSTDNYGYTF. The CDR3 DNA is TGTGCCAGCAGTTCTACCGATAACTATGGCTACACCTTC.